What follows are 21 T cell receptor beta chains derived from one specimen sequenced in a study of T cells in localized non-small cell lung cancer. TCRdb's copy holds only in-frame clones and misses some; the assay was immunoSEQ multiplex PCR. Among approximately 81,000 clones listed, 88% were seen once. The sequences come from peripheral blood, collected before any cancer treatment. Source of these receptors: a woman aged 40 to 75 with stage I squamous cell lung carcinoma.

This chain joins TRBV6-5 and TRBJ2-1, with 8 bases matching TRBD2. Germline V CDR1 and CDR2: MNHEY, SVGAGI. The CDR3 runs 15 residues. V gave up 0 bases and J gave up 10 bases; unmatched junction bases: 8. The CDR3, as DNA: TGTGCCAGCAGTTACTCGAAGCCGGGGGGGCGGGAGCAGTTCTTC. Protein product: CASSYSKPGGREQFF.

The CDR3 bases are TGTGCCAGCAGTGCCGGTAGCAGGGGAAATTCACCCCTCCACTTT. Encoded protein: CASSAGSRGNSPLHF. The chain couples TRBV2 to TRBJ1-6, with a possible D match to TRBD1 (6 bases). V shed 4 bases and J shed 7 bases, with 14 bases lying between them. The CDR3 has 15 amino acids. Looked up from germline, CDR1 is SNHLY and CDR2 is FYNNEI.

J is TRBJ2-5 and V is TRBV4-2; TRBD2 is a possible D gene (6 bases). Trimming took 3 bases from V and 5 from J, leaving 19 bases between them. The CDR3 spans 16 residues. Germline V lookup: CDR1 LGHNA, CDR2 YNFKEQ. CDR3 sequence reads: CASSHARSRGVETQYF. The CDR3 region has the DNA TGTGCCAGCAGCCACGCGAGGAGTCGCGGGGTTGAGACCCAGTACTTC.

The J gene is TRBJ2-7, the V gene TRBV30; the match to TRBD2 covers 11 bases. CDR1 GTSNPN and CDR2 SVGIG come from the germline V gene (reference sequence). The CDR3 extends over 14 amino acids. Trimming took 2 bases from V and 3 from J; bases not matched to a gene: 3. The CDR3 loop is CAWSPGLAGYEQYF. The CDR3 DNA is TGTGCCTGGAGTCCAGGACTAGCGGGCTACGAGCAGTACTTC.

The V and J genes are TRBV29-1 and TRBJ2-3; D might be TRBD1 (6 bases). Per the germline V gene, CDR1 is SQVTM and CDR2 is ANQGSEA. This CDR3 comprises 11 residues. The V gene lost 6 bases and the J gene lost 6 bases, with 10 bases spanning the gap. CDR3: CSVAGADTQYF. The DNA for the CDR3 is TGCAGCGTCGCAGGGGCGGATACGCAGTATTTT.

The table lists this clone with a count of one. The chain is built from TRBV27 and TRBJ1-2, with 8 bases that match TRBD1. CDR1 MNHEY and CDR2 SMNVEV come from the germline V gene (reference sequence). This CDR3 has 15 amino acids. J lost 4 bases, V lost 6 bases, and 10 bases had no gene match. CDR3 loop: CASSLSGGQGYGYTF. CDR3 DNA: TGTGCCAGCAGCCTTTCAGGGGGCCAGGGCTATGGCTACACCTTC.

This rearrangement joins TRBV5-6 to TRBJ1-5, with a tentative D call TRBD1 (6 bases). Germline-derived CDR1 and CDR2 are SGHDT and YYEEEE. There are 15 residues in the CDR3. V lost 4 bases and J 2 bases, leaving 13 bases between the germline ends. DNA for the CDR3: TGTGCCAGCAGCGTCGGGGGCTTCGGCAATCAGCCCCAGCATTTT. This translates into CASSVGGFGNQPQHF.

The rearrangement links TRBV7-8 to TRBJ1-1; D not certain. This CDR3 is 13 amino acids long. Trimming left V 1 base short and J 5 bases short, with 8 bases between. The germline V gene has CDR1 SGHVS and CDR2 FQNEAQ. The CDR3 DNA sequence: TGTGCCAGCAGCTTAGTTAGGGTAACTGAAGCTTTCTTT. Translation: CASSLVRVTEAFF.

This clone was counted once. The chain has TRBV6-6 and TRBJ1-5; 7 nucleotides align to TRBD1. The CDR3 length is 15 residues. CDR1 is MNHNY and CDR2 is SVGAGI in the germline V gene (reference sequence). With V trimmed by 5 bases and J by 8 bases, 12 bases remained unmatched. The CDR3 reads CASSRDRAEMEPQHF. The CDR3 coding sequence is TGTGCCAGCAGTAGGGACAGAGCCGAGATGGAGCCCCAGCATTTT.

V usage is TRBV5-6 and J usage is TRBJ2-3; D gene uncertain. V lost 1 base and J 4 bases, leaving 4 bases between the germline ends. CDR1 and CDR2 from the germline V gene are SGHDT and YYEEEE. The CDR3 runs 12 residues. The CDR3, as DNA: TGTGCCAGCAGCTTGTCAGCAGATACGCAGTATTTT. It is translated as CASSLSADTQYF.

This clone showed up just once. The V call is TRBV6-1, the J call TRBJ2-3; D call uncertain. Trimming removed 5 bases from V and 5 bases from J, with 14 bases in between. CDR1 is MNHNS and CDR2 is SASEGT in the germline V gene. The CDR3 consists of 14 residues. The CDR3 region has the DNA TGTGCCAGCAGTTTTGCTTCGAAGGGAGATACGCAGTATTTT. Translated, it gives CASSFASKGDTQYF.

This chain links TRBV6-5 with TRBJ1-1; no firm D call. The V and J ends lost 3 bases and 3 bases respectively, with 8 bases between them. The CDR3 is 13 residues long. The germline V gene has CDR1 MNHEY and CDR2 SVGAGI. The CDR3 here is CASSYSEDTEAFF. As DNA, the CDR3 is TGTGCCAGCAGTTATTCAGAGGACACTGAAGCTTTCTTT.

This sequence joins TRBV10-3 and TRBJ1-6; D perhaps matches TRBD1 (6 bases). The CDR3 has 14 residues. Deletions cut 2 bases from V and 6 bases from J, with 8 bases between. CDR1 and CDR2 (germline): ENHRY, SYGVKD. CDR3 residues: CAISEDRSNSPLHF. For the CDR3, the DNA is TGTGCCATCAGTGAGGACAGGAGTAATTCACCCCTCCACTTT.

V and J are TRBV7-9 and TRBJ2-3, with D perhaps TRBD2 (7 bases). This CDR3 has 19 residues. V lost 5 bases and J 3 bases, leaving 27 bases between the germline ends. Germline V gene lookup returns CDR1 SEHNR and CDR2 FQNEAQ (reference sequence). In nucleotides, the CDR3 is TGTGCCAGCAGCCCACGGGGGGCACCGGGAGGAGTTATGACAGATACGCAGTATTTT. It encodes CASSPRGAPGGVMTDTQYF.

This chain connects TRBV11-2 to TRBJ2-1; no reliable D call. This CDR3 comprises 15 residues. CDR1 is SGHAT and CDR2 is FQNNGV in the germline V gene. The V gene lost 1 base and the J gene lost 3 bases, with 10 bases spanning the gap. CDR3 sequence: CASSLGASHYNEQFF. CDR3 sequence (DNA): TGTGCCAGCAGCTTAGGCGCCTCCCACTACAATGAGCAGTTCTTC.

The chain recombines TRBV5-1 with TRBJ1-5; 8 nucleotides match TRBD1. The CDR3 totals 14 residues. The V segment lost 0 bases and the J segment 5 bases; nucleotides outside the gene matches: 1. The V gene's germline CDR1 is SGHRS and CDR2 YFSETQ. The CDR3 DNA sequence: TGCGCCAGCAGCTTGGACAGGGGGGATCAGCCCCAGCATTTT. This translates into CASSLDRGDQPQHF.

The chain uses TRBV7-9 and TRBJ2-3; D ambiguous. Germline lookup yields CDR1 SEHNR and CDR2 FQNEAQ (reference sequence). Between the trimmed V and J ends, which lost 1 base and 4 bases, there was a span of 9 bases. The CDR3 has 14 residues. The CDR3 spells CASSLVAGADTQYF. The CDR3 coding sequence is TGTGCCAGCAGCTTAGTTGCAGGCGCAGATACGCAGTATTTT.

V usage is TRBV10-3 and J usage is TRBJ1-2; D gene unclear. V was trimmed by 3 bases and J by 6 bases, leaving 14 bases between them. Germline CDR1 ENHRY, CDR2 SYGVKD. This CDR3 has 14 residues. The CDR3 region has the DNA TGTGCCATCAGTGACCTACCCGGGAGGGATGGCTACACCTTC. It yields the protein CAISDLPGRDGYTF.

This clone was picked up one time. The chain carries TRBV18 and TRBJ1-2; 10 positions agree with TRBD1. V shed 3 bases, J shed 2 bases, and the junction held 6 bases outside the gene matches. This CDR3 has 16 residues. The V gene's germline CDR1 is KGHSH and CDR2 LQKENI. The CDR3 bases are TGTGCCAGCTCACCGAGTATGGGACAGGGGAACTATGGCTACACCTTC. Translating gives CASSPSMGQGNYGYTF.

V usage is TRBV12-5 and J usage is TRBJ1-2, with D perhaps matching TRBD1 (5 bases). The CDR3 has 15 residues. The germline CDR1 and CDR2 sequences are LGHNT and FRNRAP. The V end lost 1 base, the J end lost 8 bases, and 17 bases lay between the germline ends. The CDR3 loop is CASGLEKGVGRGYTF. The DNA of the CDR3 is TGTGCTAGTGGTTTGGAAAAAGGGGTAGGGAGAGGCTACACCTTC.

V is TRBV9 and J is TRBJ2-2; 15 bases match TRBD2. With V trimmed by 2 bases and J by 2 bases, 7 bases remained unmatched. The germline gives CDR1 SGDLS, CDR2 YYNGEE. This CDR3 spans 19 amino acids. CDR3 loop: CASSVLSGLAGGNTGELFF. The CDR3 DNA reads TGTGCCAGCAGCGTCCTTTCGGGACTAGCGGGGGGCAACACCGGGGAGCTGTTTTTT.